Shown below are 16 T cell receptor beta chains from a single sample sequenced in a study of OX40 agonist ivuxolimab in advanced cancers. Generated by immunoSEQ multiplex PCR, the TCRdb table keeps only in-frame clones and is missing some. The sample contains around 74,000 clones, 80% to 95% of which appear only once. The sample consisted of CD4+ or CD8+ T cells sorted from blood, taken in a trial of the OX40 agonist ivuxolimab. These receptors came from an adult with an advanced solid tumor such as melanoma, head and neck, liver or kidney cancer.

The V call is TRBV19, the J call TRBJ2-1; the D is unclear. CDR1 is LNHDA, CDR2 SQIVND, per germline (reference sequence). This CDR3 has 15 residues. The ends were cut back, 5 bases at V and 1 base at J, with 12 bases in the middle. The CDR3 sequence: CASSGRPVSYNEQFF. DNA for the CDR3: TGTGCCAGTAGTGGCAGGCCCGTATCCTACAATGAGCAGTTCTTC.

The chain employs TRBV7-9 and TRBJ2-7, with D maybe TRBD1 (6 bases). Trimming left V 5 bases short and J 2 bases short, with 10 bases between. Germline assignment: CDR1 SEHNR and CDR2 FQNEAQ (reference sequence). The CDR3 length is 13 residues. CDR3 in amino acids: CASSPRDTYEQYF. CDR3 in DNA: TGTGCCAGCAGCCCTCGGGACACCTACGAGCAGTACTTC.

The gene calls are TRBV19 and TRBJ2-7, with D possibly TRBD2 on 5 matching bases. The CDR3 consists of 16 residues. V was shortened by 3 bases and J by 2 bases, with 17 bases between the two germline ends. Per germline, CDR1 LNHDA and CDR2 SQIVND (reference sequence). The DNA for the CDR3 is TGTGCCAGTAGTATGACTGCGGGTTACCTCCCCTACGAGCAGTACTTC. Its translation is CASSMTAGYLPYEQYF.

This chain uses TRBV6-6 with TRBJ2-5; 7 bases are a match to TRBD1. Germline V CDR1 and CDR2: MNHNY, SVGAGI (reference sequence). The CDR3 contains 16 residues. J was trimmed by 1 base and V by 6 bases; bases with no gene match: 11. Here the CDR3 DNA reads TGTGCCAGCAGACACTACGAGGACAGGTCCCAAGAGACCCAGTACTTC. Protein product: CASRHYEDRSQETQYF.

As concerns this clone: One end of the junction fails to match germline, which may point to a read error. The chain uses TRBV5-4 and TRBJ2-7; TRBD1 matches 10 bases. Germline V gives CDR1 SGHNT, CDR2 YYREEE (reference sequence). This CDR3 has 12 amino acids. DNA for the CDR3: TGTGCCAGCAGTGCGGGACAGGGGAAATGGGACTTC. Encoded protein: CASSAGQGKWDF.

The V call is TRBV19, the J call TRBJ1-2, with D possibly matching TRBD1 (5 bases). The CDR3 is 13 amino acids. The germline V gene encodes CDR1 LNHDA and CDR2 SQIVND (reference sequence). V was clipped by 5 bases and J by 8 bases, with 15 bases between them. In DNA form, the CDR3 reads TGTGCCAGTAGTCCAACGGGACGAGGGGGCTACACCTTC. This translates into CASSPTGRGGYTF.

The chain joins TRBV7-2 to TRBJ1-2; 7 positions agree with TRBD1. The CDR3 covers 14 residues. V trimming: 5 bases; J trimming: 8 bases; junction bases outside the gene matches: 11. Per the germline V gene, CDR1 is SGHTA and CDR2 is FQGNSA. For the CDR3, the DNA is TGTGCCAGCAGCGAACTACAGGGGATTGAGGGCTACACCTTC. Its translation: CASSELQGIEGYTF.

The chain combines TRBV25-1 with TRBJ1-2; 8 bases line up with TRBD1. The length of the CDR3 is 14 residues. The ends lost 3 bases at V and 5 bases at J; junction bases unmatched: 5. Germline V gene sequence: CDR1 MGHDK, CDR2 SYGVNS. CDR3 in amino acids: CASSDGQGGYGYTF. The CDR3 bases are TGTGCCAGCAGTGACGGACAGGGAGGGTATGGCTACACCTTC.

This chain's CDR3 is CASSVATTQETQYF. The CDR3 region has the DNA TGTGCCAGCAGCGTAGCGACTACCCAAGAGACCCAGTACTTC. The J gene is TRBJ2-5, the V gene TRBV9, with a weak D call TRBD2 (5 bases). This CDR3 has 14 amino acids. Germline CDR1 SGDLS, CDR2 YYNGEE. The germline V and J ends were trimmed by 0 bases and 1 base, with 7 bases remaining between them.

This chain uses TRBV10-1 with TRBJ2-1; D ambiguous. The ends were cut back, 4 bases at V and 3 bases at J, with 7 bases in the middle. Germline CDR1 WNHNN, CDR2 SYGVQD (reference sequence). The CDR3 is 13 residues long. CDR3 nucleotides: TGCGCCAGCAGTGGTATCAGCTACAATGAGCAGTTCTTC. Residues: CASSGISYNEQFF.

This CDR3 is CASSLVGGTKRDEQFF. The CDR3 DNA is TGTGCCAGCAGCTTAGTGGGAGGCACTAAGAGGGATGAGCAGTTCTTC. This chain uses TRBV11-2 with TRBJ2-1; weak D call: TRBD2 (6 bases). V was cut by 1 base and J by 8 bases, with 18 bases left in between. The CDR3 is 16 residues long. Germline CDR1 is SGHAT and CDR2 is FQNNGV.

The chain recombines TRBV14 with TRBJ1-6, with 9 bases lining up with TRBD1. Germline trimming cut 4 bases from V and 8 bases from J; bases unmatched to any gene: 6. Germline V gives CDR1 SGHDN, CDR2 FVKESK. The CDR3 is 15 amino acids. The CDR3 coding sequence is TGTGCCAGCAGCCTACGGGACAGGGAGGATTCACCCCTCCACTTT. This translates into CASSLRDREDSPLHF.

The chain has TRBV7-3 and TRBJ2-4, with 8 nucleotides matching TRBD1. The CDR3 spans 16 residues. Germline trimming cut 6 bases from V and 9 bases from J; bases unmatched to any gene: 16. Germline V gene sequence: CDR1 SGHTA, CDR2 FQGTGA. The CDR3 loop is CASSYPQGAGICIQYF. In DNA, the CDR3 is TGTGCCAGCAGTTATCCTCAGGGGGCCGGGATTTGCATTCAGTACTTC.

The chain combines TRBV6-5 with TRBJ2-1, with D perhaps matching TRBD1 or TRBD2 (5 bases each). The V end was cut by 4 bases, the J end by 13 bases, with 11 bases between. Germline loops: CDR1 MNHEY, CDR2 SVGAGI. The CDR3 totals 11 residues. The CDR3 protein is CASSSGTGQFF. The CDR3 nucleotides are TGTGCCAGCAGTTCCGGGACGGGTCAGTTCTTC.

This chain connects TRBV7-6 to TRBJ1-6, with TRBD1 as a possible D gene (6 bases). Germline assignment: CDR1 SGHVS and CDR2 FNYEAQ. V lost 1 base, J lost 9 bases, and 7 bases lay in between. This CDR3 has 13 amino acids. This CDR3 reads CASSLGGGSPLHF. CDR3 sequence (DNA): TGTGCCAGCAGCTTAGGAGGGGGTTCACCCCTCCACTTT.

The J gene is TRBJ2-7, the V gene TRBV6-4; D may be TRBD1 (6 bases). Germline lookup yields CDR1 MRHNA and CDR2 SNTAGT. CDR3 size: 13 residues. V was shortened by 5 bases and J by 0 bases, with 8 bases between the two germline ends. The CDR3 is CASSPDSSYEQYF. The CDR3 DNA reads TGTGCCAGCAGTCCGGACAGCTCCTACGAGCAGTACTTC.